A selection of T cell receptor beta chains follows, all from one sample in a study of shared clonotypes between healthy human individuals. Clones were sequenced by immunoSEQ multiplex PCR, and TCRdb holds only the in-frame ones, with some missing. This table has 2 million to 3 million clones, approximately 93% appearing once. The sample comprised naive CD4+ T cells from PBMCs. Receptors were obtained from a man aged 18 to 29 in good health. Some clones in this sample may be carry-over from other donors' samples. Each CDR3 is given with its conserved first and last residue. The D gene is left open where the match is weak. Size values are once, few and many counts, or a class for expanded clones, and some rows have none.

j_call: TRBJ2-5; clone_size: .; d_call: TRBD1; v_call: TRBV5-1; cdr3_nt: TGCGCCAGCAGCTCCACCCGACAGGGGGCCTGGGAGACCCAGTACTTC; cdr3_aa: CASSSTRQGAWETQYF
j_call: TRBJ2-4; clone_size: .; d_call: TRBD1; v_call: TRBV19; cdr3_nt: TGTGCCAGTAGTAAGGGACAGGGTAGGAACATTCAGTACTTC; cdr3_aa: CASSKGQGRNIQYF
j_call: TRBJ2-7; clone_size: .; d_call: .; v_call: TRBV19; cdr3_nt: TGTGCCAGTAGTATAGGGGGGAGGCGCGAGCAGTACTTC; cdr3_aa: CASSIGGRREQYF
j_call: TRBJ2-1; clone_size: .; d_call: .; v_call: TRBV5-1; cdr3_nt: TGCGCCAGCAGCTTACCGGGACTCCCGAGGGGGGAGCAGTTCTTC; cdr3_aa: CASSLPGLPRGEQFF
j_call: TRBJ2-6; clone_size: .; d_call: TRBD2; v_call: TRBV27; cdr3_nt: TGTGCCAGCAGGGAGGGACTACCTAGGGGCTCTGGGGCCAACGTCCTGACTTTC; cdr3_aa: CASREGLPRGSGANVLTF
j_call: TRBJ1-1; clone_size: .; d_call: .; v_call: TRBV4-2; cdr3_nt: TGTGCCAGCAGCCACCCTCGGGGTGAAGCTTTCTTT; cdr3_aa: CASSHPRGEAFF
j_call: TRBJ2-1; clone_size: .; d_call: .; v_call: TRBV5-6; cdr3_nt: TGTGCCAGCAGCCCCCGGCGGAGGGACGGAACCTACAATGAGCAGTTCTTC; cdr3_aa: CASSPRRRDGTYNEQFF
j_call: TRBJ2-3; clone_size: .; d_call: TRBD1; v_call: TRBV11-3; cdr3_nt: TGTGCCAGCAGCTCAGGGGGAGCGGCCACAGATACGCAGTATTTT; cdr3_aa: CASSSGGAATDTQYF
j_call: TRBJ2-3; clone_size: .; d_call: .; v_call: TRBV30; cdr3_nt: TGTGCCACACAAATGTTAGCGGCCCTCACAGATACGCAGTATTTT; cdr3_aa: CATQMLAALTDTQYF
j_call: TRBJ2-1; clone_size: .; d_call: .; v_call: TRBV18; cdr3_nt: TGTGCCAGCTCACCGACTGCAGGGTTCGGTGAGCAGTTCTTC; cdr3_aa: CASSPTAGFGEQFF
j_call: TRBJ2-7; clone_size: .; d_call: TRBD1; v_call: TRBV5-4; cdr3_nt: TGTGCCAGCAGCTCGAAACCGGGACAGATCTCCTACGAGCAGTACTTC; cdr3_aa: CASSSKPGQISYEQYF
j_call: TRBJ1-1; clone_size: .; d_call: TRBD1; v_call: TRBV7-2; cdr3_nt: TGTGCCACCGGGACAGCGGGAGTGAACACTGAAGCTTTCTTT; cdr3_aa: CATGTAGVNTEAFF
j_call: TRBJ2-3; clone_size: .; d_call: TRBD2; v_call: TRBV25-1; cdr3_nt: TGTGCCAGCAGTGAATGGAGCGGACTAGACACAGATACGCAGTATTTT; cdr3_aa: CASSEWSGLDTDTQYF
j_call: TRBJ1-1; clone_size: once; d_call: .; v_call: TRBV18; cdr3_nt: TGTGCCAGCTCACCACCCCCGATCGTCGCTTTCTTT; cdr3_aa: CASSPPPIVAFF
j_call: TRBJ2-7; clone_size: .; d_call: .; v_call: TRBV7-9; cdr3_nt: TGTGCCAGCAGCTTAGCATCTTGGACAACCTCCTACGAGCAGTACTTC; cdr3_aa: CASSLASWTTSYEQYF
j_call: TRBJ2-3; clone_size: .; d_call: TRBD2; v_call: TRBV27; cdr3_nt: TGTGCCAGCAGTTGGGGAGGGGCCGCCGGGGGCACAGATACGCAGTATTTT; cdr3_aa: CASSWGGAAGGTDTQYF
j_call: TRBJ1-1; clone_size: .; d_call: .; v_call: TRBV30; cdr3_nt: TGTGCCTGGATGAGGAAGATCCAGGAAGGGAACACTGAAGCTTTCTTT; cdr3_aa: CAWMRKIQEGNTEAFF
j_call: TRBJ2-1; clone_size: .; d_call: .; v_call: TRBV11-2; cdr3_nt: TGTGCCAGCAACAAAGGAGCGTACTCCTACAATGAGCAGTTCTTC; cdr3_aa: CASNKGAYSYNEQFF
j_call: TRBJ2-5; clone_size: .; d_call: TRBD2; v_call: TRBV11-2; cdr3_nt: TGTGCCAGCAGCTCTGGACTAGCAGGAGAGACCCAGTACTTC; cdr3_aa: CASSSGLAGETQYF
j_call: TRBJ1-1; clone_size: .; d_call: .; v_call: TRBV7-2; cdr3_nt: TGTGCCAGCAGCTTAGGGTGGGGCAGGGGAGCATCTGAAGCTTTCTTT; cdr3_aa: CASSLGWGRGASEAFF
j_call: TRBJ1-1; clone_size: .; d_call: .; v_call: TRBV5-1; cdr3_nt: TGCGCCAGCAGTCGGGACACTGAAGCTTTCTTT; cdr3_aa: CASSRDTEAFF
j_call: TRBJ1-1; clone_size: .; d_call: .; v_call: TRBV14; cdr3_nt: TGTGCCAGCAGTCGCTGGCACAGGCCTGGTATAACTGAAGCTTTCTTT; cdr3_aa: CASSRWHRPGITEAFF
j_call: TRBJ2-7; clone_size: .; d_call: TRBD2; v_call: TRBV5-1; cdr3_nt: TGCGCCAGCAGCTTTTCCGCTAGCGGGAGTTACAGCGAGCAGTACTTC; cdr3_aa: CASSFSASGSYSEQYF
j_call: TRBJ2-5; clone_size: .; d_call: TRBD2; v_call: TRBV7-9; cdr3_nt: TGTGCCAGCAGCTTATACTCTCCGGGGGGTGAGACCCAGTACTTC; cdr3_aa: CASSLYSPGGETQYF
j_call: TRBJ2-1; clone_size: .; d_call: TRBD2; v_call: TRBV5-1; cdr3_nt: TGCGCCAGCAGGGTTCTTGCGGGAGCGTCGCACAATGAGCAGTTCTTC; cdr3_aa: CASRVLAGASHNEQFF
j_call: TRBJ2-3; clone_size: .; d_call: TRBD2; v_call: TRBV6-1; cdr3_nt: TGTGCCAGCAGTGAATTTGGGACTAGCGGCAGCACAGATACGCAGTATTTT; cdr3_aa: CASSEFGTSGSTDTQYF
j_call: TRBJ2-2; clone_size: .; d_call: .; v_call: TRBV4-3; cdr3_nt: TGCGCCAGCAGCCAGGAAAGATATTTCGGGGAGCTGTTTTTT; cdr3_aa: CASSQERYFGELFF
j_call: TRBJ2-2; clone_size: .; d_call: .; v_call: TRBV19; cdr3_nt: TGTGCCAGTTTCGCCGGGACGATAAATAACGGGGAGCTGTTTTTT; cdr3_aa: CASFAGTINNGELFF
j_call: TRBJ1-1; clone_size: .; d_call: TRBD1; v_call: TRBV5-1; cdr3_nt: TGCGCCAGCAGCCAGGTACAGGGGGCGCACACTGAAGCTTTCTTT; cdr3_aa: CASSQVQGAHTEAFF
j_call: TRBJ2-3; clone_size: .; d_call: .; v_call: TRBV6-5; cdr3_nt: TGTGCCAGCAGTTCCCGGGGAGCGGCCAATACAGATACGCAGTATTTT; cdr3_aa: CASSSRGAANTDTQYF
j_call: TRBJ2-7; clone_size: .; d_call: .; v_call: TRBV7-9; cdr3_nt: TGTGCCAGCAGAACCGCCGGGGACCCCTACGAGCAGTACTTC; cdr3_aa: CASRTAGDPYEQYF
j_call: TRBJ2-3; clone_size: .; d_call: .; v_call: TRBV29-1; cdr3_nt: TGCAGCGTTGGGGGGGGCAGGGCAGGTGATACGCAGTATTTT; cdr3_aa: CSVGGGRAGDTQYF
j_call: TRBJ2-2; clone_size: .; d_call: .; v_call: TRBV6-6; cdr3_nt: TGTGCCAGCAGTCCTGCGACCGGGGAGCTGTTTTTT; cdr3_aa: CASSPATGELFF
j_call: TRBJ2-5; clone_size: .; d_call: .; v_call: TRBV7-9; cdr3_nt: TGTGCCAGCAGCTTATCAGGGAGTGGAGAGACCCAGTACTTC; cdr3_aa: CASSLSGSGETQYF
j_call: TRBJ2-7; clone_size: .; d_call: .; v_call: TRBV11-2; cdr3_nt: TGTGCCAGCAGCTTAAGGGGCCTGCGGGCCTACGAGCAGTACTTC; cdr3_aa: CASSLRGLRAYEQYF
j_call: TRBJ1-2; clone_size: few; d_call: .; v_call: TRBV25-1; cdr3_nt: TGTGCCAGCAGCGCTGGACAGAACTATGGCTACACCTTC; cdr3_aa: CASSAGQNYGYTF
j_call: TRBJ1-5; clone_size: .; d_call: .; v_call: TRBV28; cdr3_nt: TGTGCCAGCAGTTCCGACACAGCGCCTAATCAGCCCCAGCATTTT; cdr3_aa: CASSSDTAPNQPQHF
j_call: TRBJ2-1; clone_size: .; d_call: TRBD2; v_call: TRBV9; cdr3_nt: TGTGCCAGCAGCGCCGGAACTAGCGGGGCCAGCAACAATGAGCAGTTCTTC; cdr3_aa: CASSAGTSGASNNEQFF
j_call: TRBJ1-2; clone_size: .; d_call: .; v_call: TRBV6-5; cdr3_nt: TGTGCCAGCAGTTACTCGACCGGGGCCTACACCTTC; cdr3_aa: CASSYSTGAYTF
j_call: TRBJ1-1; clone_size: .; d_call: .; v_call: TRBV5-4; cdr3_nt: TGTGCCAGCAGCTTATATGAACGGGTGAACACTGAAGCTTTCTTT; cdr3_aa: CASSLYERVNTEAFF
j_call: TRBJ2-5; clone_size: .; d_call: TRBD2; v_call: TRBV25-1; cdr3_nt: TGTGCCAGCGGGGGGGACGGAAGTGTCGTTACAACCCAGTACTTC; cdr3_aa: CASGGDGSVVTTQYF
j_call: TRBJ2-1; clone_size: .; d_call: TRBD2; v_call: TRBV2; cdr3_nt: TGTGCCAGCAGCGGACTAGCGGGAAATGAGCAGTTCTTC; cdr3_aa: CASSGLAGNEQFF
j_call: TRBJ2-1; clone_size: once; d_call: .; v_call: TRBV2; cdr3_nt: TGTGCCAGCAGCGATAGGTGGGACAATGAGCAGTTCTTC; cdr3_aa: CASSDRWDNEQFF
j_call: TRBJ2-1; clone_size: .; d_call: .; v_call: TRBV7-2; cdr3_nt: TGTGCCAGCAGCCAAGGAGGTTTAGGTCACAATGAGCAGTTCTTC; cdr3_aa: CASSQGGLGHNEQFF
j_call: TRBJ1-5; clone_size: .; d_call: TRBD1; v_call: TRBV6-6; cdr3_nt: TGTGCCAGCAGGGGGGACAGAGGCAATCAGCCCCAGCATTTT; cdr3_aa: CASRGDRGNQPQHF
j_call: TRBJ2-7; clone_size: .; d_call: TRBD2; v_call: TRBV23-1; cdr3_nt: TGCGCCAGCAGTCATCCGGGACAGCCGAGGACTAGCGGGAGCGGCTCCTACGAGCAGTACTTC; cdr3_aa: CASSHPGQPRTSGSGSYEQYF
j_call: TRBJ2-2; clone_size: .; d_call: .; v_call: TRBV11-2; cdr3_nt: TGTGCCAGCAGCCCACAGGGCGGGGAGCTGTTTTTT; cdr3_aa: CASSPQGGELFF
j_call: TRBJ2-7; clone_size: .; d_call: .; v_call: TRBV4-1; cdr3_nt: TGCGCCAGCAGCCGGGCCCTAACAAGGGAGCCCTACGAGCAGTACTTC; cdr3_aa: CASSRALTREPYEQYF
j_call: TRBJ2-5; clone_size: .; d_call: .; v_call: TRBV5-4; cdr3_nt: TGTGCCAGCAGCTTGTCAGGGGAAGAGACCCAGTACTTC; cdr3_aa: CASSLSGEETQYF
j_call: TRBJ2-5; clone_size: .; d_call: .; v_call: TRBV27; cdr3_nt: TGTGCCAGCAGTTTGAGACTAGGGGAGACCCAGTACTTC; cdr3_aa: CASSLRLGETQYF
j_call: TRBJ2-1; clone_size: .; d_call: .; v_call: TRBV7-9; cdr3_nt: TGTGCCAGCAGCTTTAGAGGGAATGAGCAGTTCTTC; cdr3_aa: CASSFRGNEQFF
j_call: TRBJ2-3; clone_size: .; d_call: .; v_call: TRBV7-3; cdr3_nt: TGTGCCAGCAGCTTTAGACAGGCGACAGATACGCAGTATTTT; cdr3_aa: CASSFRQATDTQYF
j_call: TRBJ2-7; clone_size: .; d_call: .; v_call: TRBV4-1; cdr3_nt: TGCGCCAGCAGCCAAGTTAGGGCAGTCGACGAGCAGTACTTC; cdr3_aa: CASSQVRAVDEQYF
j_call: TRBJ1-2; clone_size: .; d_call: .; v_call: TRBV19; cdr3_nt: TGTGCCAGTAGTCTTCAGGGGTTGGGCTATGGCTACACCTTC; cdr3_aa: CASSLQGLGYGYTF
j_call: TRBJ2-3; clone_size: .; d_call: .; v_call: TRBV5-1; cdr3_nt: TGCGCCAGCAGCTTTTTCGGGCAGGAACTCACAGATACGCAGTATTTT; cdr3_aa: CASSFFGQELTDTQYF
j_call: TRBJ2-1; clone_size: .; d_call: TRBD2; v_call: TRBV6-1; cdr3_nt: TGTGCCAGCAGTGATCCGGTAGCGGGAGTTAAAGATGAGCAGTTCTTC; cdr3_aa: CASSDPVAGVKDEQFF
j_call: TRBJ2-3; clone_size: .; d_call: .; v_call: TRBV6-6; cdr3_nt: TGTGCCAGCAGTCGAAAGGCGACAGTGCTCACAGATACGCAGTATTTT; cdr3_aa: CASSRKATVLTDTQYF
j_call: TRBJ1-5; clone_size: once; d_call: .; v_call: TRBV7-8; cdr3_nt: TGTGCCAGCAGCCCGACCTGGGTGCAGCGGACCCCGAGAGGCAATCAGCCCCAGCATTTT; cdr3_aa: CASSPTWVQRTPRGNQPQHF
j_call: TRBJ2-1; clone_size: few; d_call: .; v_call: TRBV18; cdr3_nt: TGTGCCAGCTCACCGGGACTGCGGAATGAGCAGTTCTTC; cdr3_aa: CASSPGLRNEQFF
j_call: TRBJ2-5; clone_size: .; d_call: .; v_call: TRBV29-1; cdr3_nt: TGCAGCGTCGGCGGGATGGCGGAGACCCAGTACTTC; cdr3_aa: CSVGGMAETQYF